This paragraph covers one TCR beta chain sequence. These data are taken from a study of control samples from healthy donors and cancer patients. Per germline, CDR1 ENHRY and CDR2 SYGVKD. This CDR3 region has 13 residues. Losses at the gene ends were 11 bases for V and 3 bases for J; bases not matched to a gene: 6. This table comes from immunoSEQ multiplex PCR, and its TCRdb copy is limited to in-frame clones, with some not included. The data contain about 160,000 clones, around 95% of them singletons. The sequenced sample was blood. The genes are TRBV10-3 and TRBJ1-1; 10 bases line up with TRBD1. The TCR originated in a woman aged 40 to 55 in good health. The CDR3 loop is CASGTGEDTEAFF. The CDR3 region has the DNA TGTGCCTCCGGGACAGGGGAGGACACTGAAGCTTTCTTT.